This T cell receptor beta chain was observed in a study of blood T cells in healthy people across ages. Total RNA extracted from each sample amounted to at least 6 micrograms. Germline CDR1 SQVTM, CDR2 ANQGSEA. Trimming left V 5 bases short and J 4 bases short, with 6 bases between. The CDR3 loop spans 11 amino acids. Points from the study as a whole: Measured against age, TCR beta diversity per million T cells decreased in a roughly linear manner.

It was with a sample-barcoded 5' primer and a J-beta primer mix that a second PCR of about 7 to 12 cycles was run. With 12 random nucleotides, a template-switch adaptor tagged each individual cDNA molecule. TCRdb re-derived calls from the 5' RACE reads in MiXCR, one entry per CDR3 protein. Among about 1.4 million distinct CDR3 sequences listed, 59% were seen once. This clonotype was recorded a few times. Its antigen is still unknown. The chain joins TRBV29-1 to TRBJ2-1; D is ambiguous. This receptor was taken from a man between 18 and 35 years old in good health. The specimen was blood. The CDR3 nucleotides read TGCAGCGTTATTGGGTACAATGAGCAGTTCTTC. It codes for CSVIGYNEQFF.